The next 25 T cell receptor beta chains were all read from a single sample in a study of blood T cells in healthy people across ages. The authors ran a second PCR of about 7 to 11 cycles using a sample-barcoded 5' primer and a J-beta primer mix. MiXCR, applied by TCRdb to the 5' RACE reads, yields one record per CDR3 protein. The table has about 640,000 distinct CDR3 sequences, under 65% seen once. The sequencing sample was made of blood. The receptor set was obtained from a man in his fifties or sixties in good health.

The V call is TRBV4-1, the J call TRBJ1-2, with 10 positions matching TRBD1. Germline V gene sequence: CDR1 MGHRA, CDR2 YSYEKL. The CDR3 spans 16 residues. J lost 2 bases, V lost 5 bases, and 8 bases had no gene match. This chain's CDR3 is CASSTPGTGENYGYTF. CDR3 sequence (DNA): TGCGCCAGCAGCACTCCCGGGACAGGGGAAAACTATGGCTACACCTTC.

The chain joins TRBV5-1 to TRBJ2-1; no clear D. Judging by the DNA end, TRBJ2-7 fits better; the J call may be wrong. The CDR3 runs to 12 residues. Germline values: CDR1 SGHRS, CDR2 YFSETQ. CDR3 protein: CASKITYNEQYF. CDR3 DNA sequence: TGCGCCAGCAAAATCACCTACAATGAGCAGTACTTC.

This sequence joins TRBV5-1 and TRBJ1-2; 8 bases are a match to TRBD1. The CDR3 runs to 13 residues. The trim removed 3 bases at V and 8 bases at J, leaving 6 bases unmatched. Germline CDR1 is SGHRS and CDR2 is YFSETQ. The CDR3 DNA sequence: TGCGCCAGCAGCTCGACAGGGGTGGAGGGCTACACCTTC. This translates into CASSSTGVEGYTF. Filled out from reference TRBV5-1 and TRBJ1-2, the complete variable domain reads KAGVTQTPRYLIKTRGQQVTLSCSPISGHRSVSWYQQTPGQGLQFLFEYFSETQRNKGNFPGRFSGRQFSNSRSEMNVSTLELGDSALYLCASSSTGVEGYTFGSGTRLTVV.

This clonotype came up a few times. The chain has TRBV5-1 and TRBJ2-1, with D uncertain. Germline CDR1 and CDR2: SGHRS and YFSETQ. The CDR3 consists of 14 residues. Trimming took 4 bases from V and 2 from J, leaving 10 bases between them. CDR3 amino acids: CASSGQLAYNEQFF. CDR3 coding DNA: TGCGCCAGCAGCGGCCAGCTGGCCTACAATGAGCAGTTCTTC.

V gene TRBV7-7 combines with J gene TRBJ2-6; perhaps TRBD2 as D (5 bases). The CDR3 covers 14 residues. CDR1 SSHAT and CDR2 FNYEAQ come from the germline V gene (reference sequence). With 2 bases removed from V and 3 bases from J, the gap between germline ends came to 5 bases. The CDR3 DNA sequence: TGTGCCAGCAGCTTACGGGGTGGGGCCAACGTCCTGACTTTC. This gives the protein CASSLRGGANVLTF.

CDR3 amino acids: CSASSDQRMFAKNIQYF. The CDR3 nucleotides read TGCAGTGCTAGTTCCGACCAGCGAATGTTCGCCAAAAACATTCAGTACTTC. The J gene is TRBJ2-4, the V gene TRBV20-1, with no clear D. This CDR3 has 17 amino acids. V lost 3 bases to trimming and J lost 1 base, with 19 bases between them. CDR1 DFQATT and CDR2 SNEGSKA come from the germline V gene (reference sequence).

The CDR3 DNA reads as TGTGCCAGCCGGGCGGGGGGCCCAGATACGCAGTATTTT. This encodes CASRAGGPDTQYF. The V and J genes are TRBV2 and TRBJ2-3; TRBD2 matches at 8 bases. The ends lost 8 bases at V and 4 bases at J; junction bases unmatched: 5. Germline V CDR1 and CDR2: SNHLY, FYNNEI. The CDR3 has 13 amino acids.

This clonotype has a handful of counts. The chain couples TRBV5-1 to TRBJ2-7, with D perhaps TRBD1 or TRBD2 (5 bases each). CDR3 length equals 15 residues. In germline, CDR1 is SGHRS, CDR2 YFSETQ. Trimming took 5 bases from V and 2 from J, leaving 17 bases between them. The CDR3 DNA reads as TGCGCCAGCAGACACCGGCTTCAGGGAGCCTACGAGCAGTACTTC. This encodes CASRHRLQGAYEQYF.

This clonotype was detected a few times. This chain joins TRBV6-1 and TRBJ2-5; 10 positions match TRBD1. Germline V lookup: CDR1 MNHNS, CDR2 SASEGT. Germline trimming cut 2 bases from V and 5 bases from J; bases unmatched to any gene: 2. This CDR3 is built from 14 residues. The CDR3 DNA is TGTGCCAGCAGTGAACCGGGACAGGGGGAGACCCAGTACTTC. Translated, it gives CASSEPGQGETQYF.

V usage is TRBV11-3 and J usage is TRBJ2-1, with 10 bases lining up with TRBD2. TRBJ2-7 matches the DNA end more closely, so the J call is doubtful. The CDR3 is 16 residues long. Germline CDR1 reads SGHNT; CDR2 reads YENEEA. CDR3 DNA: TGTGCCAGCAGCTCTTCTCTAGCGGGGGCCTACAATGAGCAGTACTTC. Residues: CASSSSLAGAYNEQYF.

This chain links TRBV20-1 with TRBJ2-1; no clear D. The V gene lost 2 bases and the J gene lost 7 bases, with 12 bases spanning the gap. There are 13 residues in the CDR3. CDR1 and CDR2 (germline): DFQATT, SNEGSKA (reference sequence). The CDR3 region is CSARKEGGNEQFF. The CDR3 coding sequence is TGCAGTGCTAGAAAGGAAGGTGGGAATGAGCAGTTCTTC.

The chain is built from TRBV20-1 and TRBJ2-2; the D gene is possibly TRBD1 (5 bases). The CDR3 has 17 residues. The germline V and J ends were trimmed by 6 bases and 3 bases, with 23 bases remaining between them. From germline, CDR1 is DFQATT and CDR2 SNEGSKA (reference sequence). The CDR3 bases are TGCAGTGCGACGATCAGGGTAAAGGGGTGGGACACCGGGGAGCTGTTTTTT. This encodes CSATIRVKGWDTGELFF.

J is TRBJ2-7 and V is TRBV10-2; no reliable D call. Per germline, CDR1 WSHSY and CDR2 SAAADI. The CDR3 covers 15 residues. Trimming took off 3 bases at V and 2 bases at J, with 14 bases between the two ends. CDR3 sequence: CASSDRLRQAYEQYF. The CDR3 DNA reads TGCGCCAGCAGTGACAGGTTGCGACAAGCCTACGAGCAGTACTTC.

This chain links TRBV10-3 with TRBJ2-5; perhaps TRBD1 as D (6 bases). The V gene lost 0 bases and the J gene lost 3 bases, with 8 bases spanning the gap. Germline-derived CDR1 and CDR2 are ENHRY and SYGVKD. The CDR3 contains 14 residues. The CDR3 nucleotides are TGTGCCATCAGTGAGTCCCGGACAGAAGAGACCCAGTACTTC. It translates to CAISESRTEETQYF.

This clonotype was observed a handful of times. At one boundary the junction diverges from the germline segment, which might be a read error. V and J are TRBV20-1 and TRBJ2-1; 10 positions agree with TRBD2. CDR3 size: 14 residues. Germline loops: CDR1 DFQATT, CDR2 SNEGSKA (reference sequence). The CDR3 DNA reads TGCAGTGCAAGAGTAGCGGGGGGATCTGCTGAGCAGTTCTTC. Protein sequence: CSARVAGGSAEQFF.

The J gene is TRBJ1-4, the V gene TRBV20-1; no firm D call. Germline lookup yields CDR1 DFQATT and CDR2 SNEGSKA (reference sequence). This CDR3 region has 14 residues. Between the trimmed V and J ends, which lost 5 bases and 5 bases, there was a span of 15 bases. CDR3 loop: CSAFLAAENEKLFF. CDR3 sequence (DNA): TGCAGTGCTTTCCTCGCGGCAGAGAATGAAAAACTGTTTTTT.

A few counts support this clonotype. The chain couples TRBV29-1 to TRBJ2-5; the D gene is possibly TRBD2 (7 bases). The CDR3 extends over 14 amino acids. Looked up from germline, CDR1 is SQVTM and CDR2 is ANQGSEA. Trimming took 0 bases from V and 5 from J, leaving 13 bases between them. CDR3 region: CSVEDHGGRETQYF. The CDR3 DNA follows: TGCAGCGTTGAAGATCACGGGGGGCGGGAGACCCAGTACTTC.

The chain links TRBV27 to TRBJ2-3, with 10 bases that match TRBD2. Germline values: CDR1 MNHEY, CDR2 SMNVEV (reference sequence). This CDR3 region has 15 residues. Trimming took 4 bases from V and 6 from J; bases not matched to a gene: 7. For the CDR3, the DNA is TGTGCCAGCAGTTCCCTTAGCGGGGGGAGGGATACGCAGTATTTT. Translated: CASSSLSGGRDTQYF.

The CDR3 region has the DNA TGCGCCAGCAGCCCCCACGGACTTAACACAGATACGCAGTATTTT. Translated, it gives CASSPHGLNTDTQYF. The rearrangement links TRBV5-1 to TRBJ2-3; D perhaps matches TRBD2 (5 bases). The CDR3 loop spans 15 amino acids. CDR1 and CDR2 (germline): SGHRS, YFSETQ. The V gene lost 4 bases and the J gene lost 2 bases, with 14 bases spanning the gap. Full variable domain (remainder filled in from reference TRBV5-1 and TRBJ2-3): KAGVTQTPRYLIKTRGQQVTLSCSPISGHRSVSWYQQTPGQGLQFLFEYFSETQRNKGNFPGRFSGRQFSNSRSEMNVSTLELGDSALYLCASSPHGLNTDTQYFGPGTRLTVL.

The chain combines TRBV7-8 with TRBJ2-7; no firm D call. The CDR3 sequence is 14 residues long. V shed 4 bases and J shed 4 bases, with 14 bases lying between them. Looked up from germline, CDR1 is SGHVS and CDR2 is FQNEAQ. The CDR3 DNA follows: TGTGCCAGCAGCTATCACAGTGGACCTTACGAGCAGTACTTC. Translated, it gives CASSYHSGPYEQYF.

This clonotype showed up just a few times. V usage is TRBV7-6 and J usage is TRBJ2-6; D is undetermined. Germline-derived CDR1 and CDR2 are SGHVS and FNYEAQ. V was clipped by 2 bases and J by 2 bases, with 10 bases between them. This CDR3 spans 16 amino acids. In nucleotides, the CDR3 is TGTGCCAGCAGCTTAAGATCTCAGGCTGGGGCCAACGTCCTGACTTTC. This codes for CASSLRSQAGANVLTF.

V and J are TRBV29-1 and TRBJ1-2, with 11 bases aligning to TRBD1. The length of the CDR3 is 14 residues. V was clipped by 0 bases and J by 9 bases; unmatched bases: 6. Germline assignment: CDR1 SQVTM and CDR2 ANQGSEA. The DNA for the CDR3 is TGCAGCGTTGAAGAAGGAAGGACAGGGGGCAGCTACACCTTC. It translates to CSVEEGRTGGSYTF. Full variable domain (outside the CDR3, taken from reference TRBV29-1 and TRBJ1-2): SAVISQKPSRDICQRGTSLTIQCQVDSQVTMMFWYRQQPGQSLTLIATANQGSEATYESGFVIDKFPISRPNLTFSTLTVSNMSPEDSSIYLCSVEEGRTGGSYTFGSGTRLTVV.

The chain carries TRBV24-1 and TRBJ1-2; D is possibly TRBD1 (5 bases). Deletions cut 4 bases from V and 4 bases from J, with 12 bases between. This CDR3 is built from 14 residues. Germline loops: CDR1 KGHDR, CDR2 SFDVKD. This chain's CDR3 is CATSDRRDGYGYTF. The CDR3 DNA is TGTGCCACCAGTGACCGCCGGGACGGCTATGGCTACACCTTC.

This clonotype appeared once. The chain has TRBV7-2 and TRBJ2-3; D perhaps matches TRBD2 (6 bases). Trimming pared 3 bases from V and 10 bases from J, leaving 14 bases between. Germline V gene data show CDR1 as SGHTA and CDR2 as FQGNSA. The CDR3 is made up of 13 amino acids. In DNA form, the CDR3 reads TGTGCCAGCAGCTTTTCGACTAGTCCTGCGCAGTATTTT. It specifies CASSFSTSPAQYF.

The gene calls are TRBV2 and TRBJ1-1, with D hard to call. The CDR3 loop spans 14 amino acids. The germline CDR1 and CDR2 sequences are SNHLY and FYNNEI. The V end lost 3 bases, the J end lost 1 base, and 9 bases lay between the germline ends. CDR3 DNA: TGTGCCAGCAGTGATGGGTACGGGAACACTGAAGCTTTCTTT. This encodes CASSDGYGNTEAFF.